Listed here is a single T cell receptor beta chain. Antigen unknown. The template was genomic DNA from peripheral blood, not RNA. The ends lost 2 bases at V and 0 bases at J; junction bases unmatched: 5. The germline V gene encodes CDR1 GTSNPN and CDR2 SVGIG (reference sequence). This CDR3 is built from 15 residues. Rearranged V-D-J TRB sequences were amplified with a mixed TRB-A/B primer pool. TCRdb ran MiXCR on the multiplex PCR reads and lists one entry per CDR3 protein. The sample carries a few thousand distinct CDR3 sequences, 40% to 50% recorded once. These data originate in a study of T cell repertoires in aging, cancer and after chemotherapy. Study as a whole: Six age groups, ranging from 30 or younger to 70 or older, included the donors.

Regarding the study as a whole: Loss of evenness, beyond lost richness, contributed to age-related TCR diversity decline in cancer patients.

The chain joins TRBV30 to TRBJ2-3, with 7 nucleotides matching TRBD1. Source material: blood. The sequence derives from a human donor with a solid tumor. CDR3 amino acids: CAWSRDSPSTDTQYF. The CDR3 region has the DNA TGTGCCTGGAGTAGGGACAGTCCTAGCACAGATACGCAGTATTTT.